This T cell receptor (beta chain) appears in the sequencing data of a study of T-cell memory formation after mild COVID-19. V gave up 0 bases and J gave up 0 bases, with 11 bases separating them. From germline, CDR1 is SQVTM and CDR2 ANQGSEA. The CDR3 loop spans 15 amino acids. In TCRdb, the 5' RACE reads were re-called with MiXCR into one record per CDR3 protein. The data contain around 29,000 distinct CDR3 sequences, roughly an eighth of them singletons. About this clonotype: The antigen is undetermined.

Overall study results and limits: Memory sampled before infection contained some responding clones, suggesting cross-reactive memory joined.

The rearrangement links TRBV29-1 to TRBJ1-1, with unresolved D. The clonotype comes from an adult woman who had mild COVID-19 (a few samples of this study predate the infection). Cell type and time point are not known. Specimen: PBMCs or a T cell subset sorted from them (not recorded which). The CDR3 sequence: CSVEDPGRMNTEAFF. DNA for the CDR3: TGCAGCGTTGAAGATCCTGGACGGATGAACACTGAAGCTTTCTTT.